This is a list of T cell receptor beta chains from one sample in a study of cytomegalovirus exposure and HLA in healthy donors. The repertoire was sequenced with immunoSEQ multiplex PCR; TCRdb's copy has only in-frame clones and lacks some. The repertoire includes under 200,000 clones, over 70% of them detected once, and approximately 4.5% sits in the top ten. The material sequenced was PBMCs. The receptors stem from a man aged 25 to 40 in good health and CMV-seronegative. Each CDR3 is given with its conserved first and last residue. The D gene is left open where the match is weak. Size values are once, few and many counts, or a class for expanded clones, and some rows have none.

length: 15; D: TRBD1; size: .; V: TRBV6-6; J: TRBJ2-7; CDR3: CASRNTRGQGSEQYF; DNA: TGTGCCAGCAGAAACACCCGAGGACAGGGGAGCGAGCAGTACTTC
length: 16; D: TRBD2; size: .; V: TRBV19; J: TRBJ2-5; CDR3: CASSVGSGGAFQTQYF; DNA: TGTGCCAGTAGTGTTGGTAGCGGGGGGGCCTTTCAGACCCAGTACTTC
length: 17; D: .; size: .; V: TRBV2; J: TRBJ1-4; CDR3: CATGGDYPTATNEKLFF; DNA: TGTGCCACCGGGGGGGACTATCCGACAGCAACTAATGAAAAACTGTTTTTT
length: 14; D: TRBD1; size: .; V: TRBV5-5; J: TRBJ1-1; CDR3: CASSGQGPVTEAFF; DNA: TGTGCCAGCAGCGGACAGGGGCCGGTCACTGAAGCTTTCTTT
length: 14; D: TRBD1; size: once; V: TRBV9; J: TRBJ2-2; CDR3: CASSVRQGAGELFF; DNA: TGTGCCAGCAGCGTTAGACAGGGGGCCGGGGAGCTGTTTTTT
length: 14; D: TRBD2; size: .; V: TRBV29-1; J: TRBJ2-7; CDR3: CSVHTSGGSYEQYF; DNA: TGCAGCGTGCATACTAGCGGGGGTTCCTACGAGCAGTACTTC
length: 14; D: .; size: .; V: TRBV28; J: TRBJ1-3; CDR3: CASSPPRGADTIYF; DNA: TGTGCCAGCAGTCCCCCGCGGGGGGCGGACACCATATATTTT
length: 14; D: .; size: .; V: TRBV13; J: TRBJ1-1; CDR3: CASSLGGANTEAFF; DNA: TGTGCCAGCAGCTTAGGGGGGGCGAACACTGAAGCTTTCTTT
length: 11; D: .; size: .; V: TRBV29-1; J: TRBJ2-7; CDR3: CSVVQGHEQYF; DNA: TGCAGCGTTGTGCAGGGGCACGAGCAGTACTTC
length: 12; D: .; size: .; V: TRBV2; J: TRBJ1-2; CDR3: CASRRQDYGYTF; DNA: TGTGCCAGCAGAAGGCAGGACTATGGCTACACCTTC
length: 12; D: .; size: once; V: TRBV27; J: TRBJ1-2; CDR3: CATKGGIHGYTF; DNA: TGTGCCACCAAGGGGGGGATACATGGCTACACCTTC
length: 14; D: .; size: medium-sized; V: TRBV19; J: TRBJ1-4; CDR3: CASSWGVRNEKLFF; DNA: TGTGCCTCATCATGGGGGGTCCGGAATGAAAAACTGTTTTTT
length: 12; D: .; size: .; V: TRBV5-6; J: TRBJ2-7; CDR3: CASSLAGAEQYF; DNA: TGTGCCAGCAGCTTGGCTGGGGCCGAGCAGTACTTC
length: 17; D: .; size: .; V: TRBV4-3; J: TRBJ1-6; CDR3: CASSHQDWEGRNSPLHF; DNA: TGCGCCAGCAGCCACCAGGACTGGGAGGGCAGAAATTCACCCCTCCACTTT
length: 14; D: .; size: .; V: TRBV7-8; J: TRBJ2-3; CDR3: CASSLDPRRDTQYF; DNA: TGTGCCAGCAGCTTAGACCCCCGTAGAGATACGCAGTATTTT
length: 17; D: .; size: once; V: TRBV19; J: TRBJ1-5; CDR3: CASGYSRGMVLNQPQHF; DNA: TGTGCCAGTGGGTATAGCCGCGGGATGGTTCTCAATCAGCCCCAGCATTTT
length: 13; D: .; size: .; V: TRBV11-2; J: TRBJ2-7; CDR3: CASSSGEGVSQYF; DNA: TGTGCCAGCAGCTCCGGGGAGGGGGTATCGCAGTACTTC
length: 15; D: TRBD1; size: .; V: TRBV7-3; J: TRBJ1-1; CDR3: CSSSSRRTGNTEAFF; DNA: TGTTCCAGCAGCTCACGCCGGACAGGAAACACTGAAGCTTTCTTT
length: 15; D: .; size: .; V: TRBV28; J: TRBJ1-3; CDR3: CASSFRGRAGNTIYF; DNA: TGTGCCAGCAGTTTCCGGGGGAGGGCTGGAAACACCATATATTTT
length: 12; D: .; size: few; V: TRBV5-4; J: TRBJ1-4; CDR3: CASSAGNEKLFF; DNA: TGTGCCAGCAGCGCAGGAAATGAAAAACTGTTTTTT
length: 15; D: TRBD1; size: few; V: TRBV5-6; J: TRBJ1-4; CDR3: CASSRTGQGYEKLFF; DNA: TGTGCCAGCAGCCGAACGGGACAGGGGTATGAAAAACTGTTTTTT
length: 14; D: .; size: .; V: TRBV7-3; J: TRBJ1-1; CDR3: CASSVNQGITEAFF; DNA: TGTGCCAGCAGCGTAAATCAGGGGATCACTGAAGCTTTCTTT
length: 17; D: TRBD1; size: .; V: TRBV19; J: TRBJ2-6; CDR3: CASSIKGAGTGANVLTF; DNA: TGTGCCAGTAGTATAAAGGGGGCCGGAACTGGGGCCAACGTCCTGACTTTC
length: 15; D: .; size: few; V: TRBV7-2; J: TRBJ2-1; CDR3: CASSLGVQAGDEQFF; DNA: TGTGCCAGCAGCTTAGGGGTACAAGCCGGGGATGAGCAGTTCTTC
length: 16; D: TRBD1; size: .; V: TRBV27; J: TRBJ2-7; CDR3: CASSWTGGAFDGEQYF; DNA: TGTGCCAGCAGTTGGACAGGGGGCGCGTTCGATGGAGAGCAGTACTTC
length: 14; D: .; size: .; V: TRBV27; J: TRBJ1-5; CDR3: CASSFAGPHQPQHF; DNA: TGTGCCAGCAGCTTCGCAGGGCCCCATCAGCCCCAGCATTTT
length: 12; D: .; size: .; V: TRBV28; J: TRBJ1-5; CDR3: CASTYSDQPQHF; DNA: TGTGCCAGCACCTACAGTGATCAGCCCCAGCATTTT
length: 12; D: .; size: .; V: TRBV7-9; J: TRBJ1-2; CDR3: CSSSLGASGYTF; DNA: TGTTCCAGCAGCTTAGGTGCCAGTGGCTACACCTTC
length: 15; D: TRBD1; size: .; V: TRBV6-5; J: TRBJ2-7; CDR3: CASSNQGDSHYEQYF; DNA: TGTGCCAGCAGTAACCAAGGGGACAGTCACTACGAGCAGTACTTC
length: 14; D: TRBD1; size: .; V: TRBV9; J: TRBJ1-1; CDR3: CASSARQGRTEAFF; DNA: TGTGCCAGCAGTGCCCGACAGGGGAGGACTGAAGCTTTCTTT
length: 13; D: .; size: .; V: TRBV7-6; J: TRBJ1-1; CDR3: CASSLGQSTEAFF; DNA: TGTGCCAGCAGCTTAGGACAGAGCACTGAAGCTTTCTTT
length: 15; D: TRBD2; size: .; V: TRBV5-1; J: TRBJ2-1; CDR3: CASSLWLAGASEQFF; DNA: TGCGCCAGCAGCTTGTGGTTAGCGGGAGCGAGTGAGCAGTTCTTC
length: 17; D: .; size: .; V: TRBV12-5; J: TRBJ1-2; CDR3: CASGLVPRGTLNYGYTF; DNA: TGTGCTAGTGGTTTGGTACCCCGCGGGACTCTCAACTATGGCTACACCTTC
length: 12; D: .; size: medium-sized; V: TRBV29-1; J: TRBJ1-2; CDR3: CSVAGTNYGYTF; DNA: TGCAGCGTTGCAGGTACCAATTATGGCTACACCTTC
length: 13; D: .; size: .; V: TRBV19; J: TRBJ2-6; CDR3: CATGASGANVLTF; DNA: TGTGCCACTGGGGCATCTGGGGCCAACGTCCTGACTTTC
length: 14; D: TRBD2; size: .; V: TRBV7-9; J: TRBJ2-7; CDR3: CASRLGGAVYEQYF; DNA: TGTGCCAGCAGACTCGGGGGGGCCGTCTACGAGCAGTACTTC
length: 17; D: .; size: once; V: TRBV5-6; J: TRBJ1-3; CDR3: CASSRGGPGQSGNTIYF; DNA: TGTGCCAGCAGCCGAGGCGGACCCGGACAATCTGGAAACACCATATATTTT
length: 15; D: .; size: once; V: TRBV10-3; J: TRBJ2-7; CDR3: CAISRKQGSSYEQYF; DNA: TGTGCCATCAGCCGCAAACAGGGCAGCTCCTACGAGCAGTACTTC
length: 15; D: TRBD2; size: .; V: TRBV19; J: TRBJ2-1; CDR3: CASSRLAGGLNEQFF; DNA: TGTGCCAGTAGCAGACTAGCGGGAGGGCTTAATGAGCAGTTCTTC
length: 16; D: .; size: .; V: TRBV4-1; J: TRBJ2-7; CDR3: CASSQEAATEIYEQYF; DNA: TGCGCCAGCAGCCAAGAGGCCGCCACAGAGATCTACGAGCAGTACTTC
length: 12; D: .; size: .; V: TRBV19; J: TRBJ2-5; CDR3: CASSISRETQYF; DNA: TGTGCCAGTAGTATATCCAGAGAGACCCAGTACTTC
length: 11; D: .; size: .; V: TRBV20-1; J: TRBJ1-2; CDR3: CSFSGEGGYTF; DNA: TGCAGCTTTTCAGGAGAGGGAGGCTACACCTTC